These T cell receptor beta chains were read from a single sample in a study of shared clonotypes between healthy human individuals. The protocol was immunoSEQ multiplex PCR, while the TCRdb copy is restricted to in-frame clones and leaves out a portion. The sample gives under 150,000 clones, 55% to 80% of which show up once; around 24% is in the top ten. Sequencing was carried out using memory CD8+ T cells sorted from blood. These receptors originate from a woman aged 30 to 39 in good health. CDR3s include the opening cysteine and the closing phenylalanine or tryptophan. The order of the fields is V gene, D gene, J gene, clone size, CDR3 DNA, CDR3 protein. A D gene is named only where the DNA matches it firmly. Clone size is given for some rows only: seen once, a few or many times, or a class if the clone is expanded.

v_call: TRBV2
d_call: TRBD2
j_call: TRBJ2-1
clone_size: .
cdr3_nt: TGTGCCAGCGGCGGGAGGAACACCTACAATGAGCAGTTCTTC
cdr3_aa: CASGGRNTYNEQFF

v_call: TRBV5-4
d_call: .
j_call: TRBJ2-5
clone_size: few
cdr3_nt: TGTGCCAGCAGCTTGGAAAGCCAAGAGACCCAGTACTTC
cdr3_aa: CASSLESQETQYF

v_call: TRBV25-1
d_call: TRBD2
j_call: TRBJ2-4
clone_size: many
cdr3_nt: TGTGCCAGCAGTAACGGGACTATTGGTCGCGGGGACATTCAGTACTTC
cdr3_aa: CASSNGTIGRGDIQYF

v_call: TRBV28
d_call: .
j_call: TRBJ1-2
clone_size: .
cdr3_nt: TGTGCCAGCAGTTTATTAGTGTTCATCGGGGGAGGCTATGGCTACACCTTC
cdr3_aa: CASSLLVFIGGGYGYTF

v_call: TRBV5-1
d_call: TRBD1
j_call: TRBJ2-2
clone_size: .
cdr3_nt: TGCGCCAGCAGCTTTGAGGCAGGGGGCACCGGGGAGCTGTTTTTT
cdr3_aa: CASSFEAGGTGELFF

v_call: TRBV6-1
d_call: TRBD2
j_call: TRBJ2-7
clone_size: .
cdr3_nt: TGTGCCAGCAGTGAAGAAGCGGGAGGGAGTTACGAGCAGTACTTC
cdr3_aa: CASSEEAGGSYEQYF

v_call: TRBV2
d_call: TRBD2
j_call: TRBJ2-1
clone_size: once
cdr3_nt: TGTGCCAGCAGTGAGAGGGAGGGCTACAATGAGCAGTTCTTC
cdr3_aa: CASSEREGYNEQFF

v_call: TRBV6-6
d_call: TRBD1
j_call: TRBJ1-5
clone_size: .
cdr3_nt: TGTGCCAGCAGGGACAGGAATCAGCCCCAGCATTTT
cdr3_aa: CASRDRNQPQHF

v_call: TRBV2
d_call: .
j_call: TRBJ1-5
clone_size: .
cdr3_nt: TGTGCCAGCACCCCTCTCACAGGACTTGAGCCCCAGCATTTT
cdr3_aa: CASTPLTGLEPQHF

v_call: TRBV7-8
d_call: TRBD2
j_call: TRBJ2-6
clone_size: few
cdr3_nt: TGTGCCAGCAGCTTAGACCCACTAGCGGGAGCTGGGGCCAACGTCCTGACTTTC
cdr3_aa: CASSLDPLAGAGANVLTF

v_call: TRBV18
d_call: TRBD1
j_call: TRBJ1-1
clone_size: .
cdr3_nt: TGTGCCAGCTCAGAACGAACAGGGGTTCAAGCTGAAGCTTTCTTT
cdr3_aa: CASSERTGVQAEAFF

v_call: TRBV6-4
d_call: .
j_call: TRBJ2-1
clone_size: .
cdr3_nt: TGTGCCAGCAGTGACCGGGAGTTGTACAATGAGCAGTTCTTC
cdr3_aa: CASSDRELYNEQFF

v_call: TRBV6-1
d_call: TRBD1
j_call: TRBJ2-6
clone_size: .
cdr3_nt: TGTGCAGAAGGGACAGGGGGAACGGGGGCCAACGTCCTGACTTTC
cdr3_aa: CAEGTGGTGANVLTF

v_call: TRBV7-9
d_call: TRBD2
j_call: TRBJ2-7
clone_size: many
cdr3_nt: TGTGCCAGCAGCCAAGAAGGAGCGGGAGGGCCGAACGAGCAGTACTTC
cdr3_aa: CASSQEGAGGPNEQYF

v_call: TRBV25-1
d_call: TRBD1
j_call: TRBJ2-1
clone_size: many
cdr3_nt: TGTGCCAGCAGAACTTCAACGGGACAGGGGACCAATGAGCAGTTCTTC
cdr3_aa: CASRTSTGQGTNEQFF

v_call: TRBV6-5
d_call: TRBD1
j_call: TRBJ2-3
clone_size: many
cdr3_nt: TGTGCCAGCAGTTACTCGCCGGGACAGGGCACAGATACGCAGTATTTT
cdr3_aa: CASSYSPGQGTDTQYF

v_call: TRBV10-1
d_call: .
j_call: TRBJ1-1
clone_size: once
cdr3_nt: TGCGCCAGCAGTGATGAGAGTGTAGCTTTCTTT
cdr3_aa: CASSDESVAFF

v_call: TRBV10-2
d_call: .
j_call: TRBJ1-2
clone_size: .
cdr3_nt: TGCGCCAGCAGGAGACCCCGGGATGATGGCTACACCTTC
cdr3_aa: CASRRPRDDGYTF

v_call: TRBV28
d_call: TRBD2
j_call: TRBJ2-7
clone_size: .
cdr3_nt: TGTGCCAGCACCCATGACCGGGAGGACTCCTACGAGCAGTACTTC
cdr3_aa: CASTHDREDSYEQYF

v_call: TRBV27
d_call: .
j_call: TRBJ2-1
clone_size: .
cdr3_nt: TGTGCCAGCAGTTTTGGGACTGGCCAAGGTGAGCAGTTCTTC
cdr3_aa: CASSFGTGQGEQFF

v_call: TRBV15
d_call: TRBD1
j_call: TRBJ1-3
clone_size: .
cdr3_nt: TGTGCCACCAGCAGAGAGAGAGTGGGGTACAGGGGTTACTCTGGAAACACCATATATTTT
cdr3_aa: CATSRERVGYRGYSGNTIYF

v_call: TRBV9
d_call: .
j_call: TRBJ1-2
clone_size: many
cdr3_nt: TGTGCCAGCAGCGTAGGATCTGATCACTATGGCTACACCTTC
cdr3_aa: CASSVGSDHYGYTF

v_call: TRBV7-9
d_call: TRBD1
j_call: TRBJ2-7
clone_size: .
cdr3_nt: TGTGCCAGCAGCCCCGGGACAGTCTTCTACGAGCAGTACTTC
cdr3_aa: CASSPGTVFYEQYF

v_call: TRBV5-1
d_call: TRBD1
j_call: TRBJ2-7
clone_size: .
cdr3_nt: TGCGCCAGCAGCCCAAGACAGGGGAGCTCCTACGAGCAGTACTTC
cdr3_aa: CASSPRQGSSYEQYF

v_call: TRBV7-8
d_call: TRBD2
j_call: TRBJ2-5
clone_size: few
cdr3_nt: TGTGCCAGCAGCTTATCTAGACTAGCGGGGGCTCAAGAGACCCAGTACTTC
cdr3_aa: CASSLSRLAGAQETQYF

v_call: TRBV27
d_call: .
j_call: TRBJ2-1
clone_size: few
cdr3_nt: TGTGCCAGCTCTGTCGGCGGCACCTACAATGAGCAGTTCTTC
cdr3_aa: CASSVGGTYNEQFF

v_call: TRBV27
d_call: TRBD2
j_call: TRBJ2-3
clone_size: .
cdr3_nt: TGTGCCAGCCTAGCGGGAGAACAAGATACGCAGTATTTT
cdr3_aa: CASLAGEQDTQYF

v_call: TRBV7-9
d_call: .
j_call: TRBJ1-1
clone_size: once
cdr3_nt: TGTGCCAGCAGGCTTAAAGACGGGGGCAACACTGAAGCTTTCTTT
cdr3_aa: CASRLKDGGNTEAFF

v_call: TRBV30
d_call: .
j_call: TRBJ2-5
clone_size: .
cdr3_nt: TGTGCCTGGAATGGGCCCGGGAAAGAGACCCAGTACTTC
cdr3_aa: CAWNGPGKETQYF

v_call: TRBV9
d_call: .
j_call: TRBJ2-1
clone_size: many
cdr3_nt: TGTGCCAGCAGCGAAGGGAGCTCCTACAATGAGCAGTTCTTC
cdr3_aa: CASSEGSSYNEQFF

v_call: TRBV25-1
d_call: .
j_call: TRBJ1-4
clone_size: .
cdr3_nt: TGTGCCAGCAGTGAAGGAGGCGTCCTCCCGAATGAAAAACTGTTTTTT
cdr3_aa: CASSEGGVLPNEKLFF

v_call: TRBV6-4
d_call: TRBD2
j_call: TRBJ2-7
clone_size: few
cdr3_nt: TGTGCCAGCAGTCTAAGCGGGAGGGGCGGCGAGCAGTACTTC
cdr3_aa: CASSLSGRGGEQYF

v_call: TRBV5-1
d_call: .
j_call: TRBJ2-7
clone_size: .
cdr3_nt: TGCGCCAGCCACAACGAGCACTACGAGCAGTACTTC
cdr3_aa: CASHNEHYEQYF

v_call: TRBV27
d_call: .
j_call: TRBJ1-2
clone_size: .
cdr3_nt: TGTGCCAGCAGTTCATCACACCCCTTAAAGGGGCGCCATGGCTACACCTTC
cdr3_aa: CASSSSHPLKGRHGYTF

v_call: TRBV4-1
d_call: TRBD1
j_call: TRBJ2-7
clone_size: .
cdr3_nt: TGCGCCAGCAGCCCTGGACAGGACTACGAGCAGTACTTC
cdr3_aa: CASSPGQDYEQYF

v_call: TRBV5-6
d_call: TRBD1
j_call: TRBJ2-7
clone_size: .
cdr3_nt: TGTGCCAGCAGTAACCGGACAGGGATCACCTACGAGCAGTACTTC
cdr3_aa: CASSNRTGITYEQYF

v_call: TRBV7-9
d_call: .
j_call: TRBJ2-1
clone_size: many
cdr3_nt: TGTGCCAGCAGCTTCCGGACGAGCGGGCACAATGAGCAGTTCTTC
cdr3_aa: CASSFRTSGHNEQFF

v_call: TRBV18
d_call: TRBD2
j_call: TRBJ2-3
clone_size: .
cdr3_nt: TGTGCCAGCTCACCAGTCGGGGGGGCCGGGGATACGCAGTATTTT
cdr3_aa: CASSPVGGAGDTQYF

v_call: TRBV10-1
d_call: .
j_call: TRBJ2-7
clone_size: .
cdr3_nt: TGCGCCAGCAGTGACTCTGCCGAGCAGTACTTC
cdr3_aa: CASSDSAEQYF

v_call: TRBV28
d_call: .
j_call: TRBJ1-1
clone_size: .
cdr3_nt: TGTGCCAGCAGTTTATGCCCCCTAATGCAGGTAACCATGAACACTGAAGCTTTCTTT
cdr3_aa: CASSLCPLMQVTMNTEAFF

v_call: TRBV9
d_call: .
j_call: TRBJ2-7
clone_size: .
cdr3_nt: TGTGCCAGCAGCCTTGGAGGAGCATCCGACGAGCAGTACTTC
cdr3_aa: CASSLGGASDEQYF

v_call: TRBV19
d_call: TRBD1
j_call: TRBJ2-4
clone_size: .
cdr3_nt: TGTGCCAGTAGTATCCACAGGGGGTTAGCCAAAAACATTCAGTACTTC
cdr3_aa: CASSIHRGLAKNIQYF

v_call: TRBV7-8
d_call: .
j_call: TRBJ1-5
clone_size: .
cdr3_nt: TGTGCCAGCAGCTTAGGATGGGGATATAGCAATCAGCCCCAGCATTTT
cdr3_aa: CASSLGWGYSNQPQHF

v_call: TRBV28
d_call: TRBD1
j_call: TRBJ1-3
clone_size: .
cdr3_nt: TGTGCCAGCAGTAGTCCCGGGACAGGGGGGAGGGGAGGAAACACCATATATTTT
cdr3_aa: CASSSPGTGGRGGNTIYF

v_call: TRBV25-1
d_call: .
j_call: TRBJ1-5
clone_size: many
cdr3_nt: TGTGCCAGCAGTGAATCCACAGGGTCTTATCAAGAGCCCCAGCATTTT
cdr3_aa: CASSESTGSYQEPQHF

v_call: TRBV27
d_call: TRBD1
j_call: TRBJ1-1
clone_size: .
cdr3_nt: TGTGCCAGCTTCTACCTAAAGGGGGCAGGCACTGAAGCTTTCTTT
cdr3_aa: CASFYLKGAGTEAFF

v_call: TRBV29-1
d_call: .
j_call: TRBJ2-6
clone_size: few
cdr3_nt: TGCAGCGTTGAAGAGGATCCTGTTATTGTTGGGGCCAACGTCCTGACTTTC
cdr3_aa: CSVEEDPVIVGANVLTF

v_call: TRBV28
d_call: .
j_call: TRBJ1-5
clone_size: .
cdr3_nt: TGTGCCAGCCGTACGGGGTCGTACAATCAGCCCCAGCATTTT
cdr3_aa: CASRTGSYNQPQHF

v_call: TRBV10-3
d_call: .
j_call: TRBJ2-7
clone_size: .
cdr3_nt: TGTGCCATCAGTGAGTATGGGGGAGGCTACGAGCAGTACTTC
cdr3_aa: CAISEYGGGYEQYF

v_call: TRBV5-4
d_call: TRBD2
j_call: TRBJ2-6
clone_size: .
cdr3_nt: TGTGCCAGCAGCCAAGAGGGAGGGGCCTCTGGGGCCAACGTCCTGACTTTC
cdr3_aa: CASSQEGGASGANVLTF

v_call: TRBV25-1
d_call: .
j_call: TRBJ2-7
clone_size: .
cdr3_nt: TGTGCCAGCAGTGACCCGGGTGGAAGCTCCTACGAGCAGTACTTC
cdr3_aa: CASSDPGGSSYEQYF